These T cell receptor beta chains were read from a single sample in a study of molecular identifiers for immune sequencing clone quantification. In TCRdb, the PCR reads were re-called with MiXCR into one record per CDR3 protein. The data show tens of thousands of distinct CDR3 sequences, under 20% seen once. Sequenced: naive CD8+ T cells from blood, with Jurkat cell RNA spiked in. These receptors all stem from a human donor in good health. Some libraries in this study had Jurkat cell RNA spiked in. Both conserved end residues are part of each CDR3. A D gene is named only where the DNA matches it firmly. Clone size is not always given. Where it is, it says once, few, many or a class for expanded clones.

>TRBJ1-1|TRBV12-3/TRBV12-4|NA|many
CASSTEMNTEAFF
TGTGCCAGCAGCACGGAGATGAACACTGAAGCTTTCTTT
>TRBJ2-3|TRBV4-2|TRBD2|NA
CASSPRRGGRESDTQYF
TGTGCCAGCAGCCCGAGACGCGGCGGGAGGGAGTCAGATACGCAGTATTTT
>TRBJ2-7|TRBV9|NA|many
CASSVGAGPYEQYF
TGTGCCAGCAGCGTAGGGGCAGGGCCCTACGAGCAGTACTTC
>TRBJ2-7|TRBV19|NA|few
CATGLGYEQYF
TGTGCCACTGGCTTGGGCTACGAGCAGTACTTC
>TRBJ2-1|TRBV12-3/TRBV12-4|TRBD2|few
CASSLRSGNYNEQFF
TGTGCCAGCAGTTTGAGGAGCGGGAATTACAATGAGCAGTTCTTC
>TRBJ1-1|TRBV6-5|TRBD1|many
CASSYVFGTDEAFF
TGTGCCAGCAGTTACGTTTTTGGGACAGATGAAGCTTTCTTT
>TRBJ1-1|TRBV3-1|NA|many
CASSQLALGRSEAFF
TGTGCCAGCAGCCAGCTTGCCCTTGGGCGTTCTGAAGCTTTCTTT
>TRBJ2-7|TRBV5-1|NA|NA
CASRFPPPGQCDSYEQYF
TGCGCCAGCAGATTCCCCCCCCCGGGGCAGTGTGACTCCTACGAGCAGTACTTC
>TRBJ2-3|TRBV20-1|TRBD2|many
CSATQRTSRFTDTQYF
TGCAGTGCTACTCAAAGGACTAGCCGATTCACAGATACGCAGTATTTT
>TRBJ2-4|TRBV27|NA|many
CASSLSGHTKNIQYF
TGTGCCAGCAGTTTATCGGGACACACCAAAAACATTCAGTACTTC
>TRBJ2-7|TRBV15|NA|many
CATSKAGWTEQYF
TGTGCCACCAGCAAAGCAGGTTGGACGGAGCAGTACTTC
>TRBJ2-7|TRBV7-9|NA|many
CASSRDGHEQYF
TGTGCCAGCAGCCGGGACGGACACGAGCAGTACTTC
>TRBJ1-2|TRBV14|TRBD1|few
CASSPRGQGAEANYGYTF
TGTGCCAGCAGCCCCAGGGGACAGGGGGCCGAGGCTAACTATGGCTACACCTTC
>TRBJ1-5|TRBV15|NA|many
CATSRGIGNQPQHF
TGTGCCACCAGCAGAGGGATTGGAAATCAGCCCCAGCATTTT
>TRBJ1-2|TRBV7-9|NA|NA
CASGNTRTVNYGYTF
TGTGCCAGCGGAAATACCCGGACAGTTAACTATGGCTATACCTTC
>TRBJ2-1|TRBV27|NA|few
CASSLDPTAYNEQFF
TGTGCCAGCAGCCTGGACCCCACGGCCTACAATGAGCAGTTCTTC
>TRBJ2-7|TRBV20-1|NA|many
CSARGRASYEQYF
TGCAGTGCTAGAGGCCGGGCCTCCTACGAGCAGTACTTC
>TRBJ1-1|TRBV6-6|TRBD1|many
CASTPTGGTEAFF
TGTGCCAGCACCCCGACAGGGGGCACTGAAGCTTTCTTT
>TRBJ2-7|TRBV6-5|TRBD1|many
CASSISIRTGIYEQYF
TGTGCCAGCAGTATAAGTATCAGGACAGGGATTTACGAGCAGTACTTC
>TRBJ1-5|TRBV28|NA|many
CASSFFETGADLSHQPQHF
TGTGCCAGCAGTTTTTTTGAGACGGGGGCCGACCTTAGTCATCAGCCCCAGCATTTT
>TRBJ2-5|TRBV7-9|TRBD1|many
CASSPRDSLTRDAQYF
TGTGCCAGCAGCCCCCGGGACAGCCTAACAAGAGACGCCCAGTACTTC
>TRBJ2-7|TRBV4-1|NA|few
CASSLRSGGIGSYEQYF
TGCGCCAGCAGCCTCCGGTCGGGCGGGATCGGCTCCTACGAGCAGTACTTC
>TRBJ2-3|TRBV7-9|TRBD1|many
CASSLLRQGKDTQYF
TGTGCCAGCAGCCTCCTTCGACAGGGGAAAGATACGCAGTATTTT
>TRBJ2-7|TRBV3-1|TRBD2|many
CASSQVAGGSYEQYF
TGTGCCAGCAGCCAAGTTGCGGGAGGGTCCTACGAGCAGTACTTC
>TRBJ2-2|TRBV3-1|TRBD2|many
CASSHTDRTREGTGELFF
TGTGCCAGCAGCCACACAGACCGGACTAGAGAGGGCACCGGGGAGCTGTTTTTT
>TRBJ2-7|TRBV19|NA|many
CASSPKDGSSYEQYF
TGTGCCAGTAGCCCAAAGGACGGGAGCTCCTACGAGCAGTACTTC
>TRBJ2-3|TRBV7-6|NA|NA
CASSRFSRTDTQYF
TGTGCCAGCAGCCGGTTCTCGAGGACAGATACGCAGTATTTT
>TRBJ2-4|TRBV30|NA|many
CAWSVWVAKNIQYF
TGTGCCTGGAGTGTATGGGTAGCCAAAAACATTCAGTACTTC
>TRBJ1-1|TRBV30|NA|many
CAWSVGIEAFF
TGTGCCTGGAGTGTGGGGATTGAAGCTTTCTTT
>TRBJ1-1|TRBV25-1|NA|many
CASSFQGTEAFF
TGTGCCAGCAGTTTTCAGGGGACTGAAGCTTTCTTT
>TRBJ2-7|TRBV12-3/TRBV12-4|TRBD1|NA
CASGGWTGVQYF
TGTGCCAGCGGGGGCTGGACAGGCGTGCAGTACTTC
>TRBJ2-7|TRBV28|NA|many
CASSLYGKTYEQYF
TGTGCCAGCAGTTTGTATGGGAAAACCTACGAGCAGTACTTC
>TRBJ2-3|TRBV27|TRBD2|many
CASSFLSSGRRTDTQYF
TGTGCCAGCAGTTTTTTGTCCAGCGGGAGGCGCACAGATACGCAGTATTTT
>TRBJ2-3|TRBV4-1|NA|many
CASSLGATGGQYF
TGCGCCAGCAGCCTAGGGGCGACCGGGGGGCAGTATTTT
>TRBJ2-1|TRBV29-1|TRBD2|many
CSGVPTSGRSYNEQFF
TGCAGCGGAGTCCCCACTAGCGGCCGCTCCTACAATGAGCAGTTCTTC
>TRBJ2-5|TRBV11-2|TRBD1|NA
CASSSTGQGRETQYF
TGTGCCAGCAGCTCAACCGGACAGGGCAGAGAGACCCAGTACTTC
>TRBJ1-5|TRBV15|NA|many
CATSRGNSNQPQHF
TGTGCCACCAGCAGAGGGAATAGCAATCAGCCCCAGCATTTT
>TRBJ2-5|TRBV20-1|NA|many
CSARVVDGETQYF
TGCAGTGCTAGAGTAGTAGACGGAGAGACCCAGTACTTC
>TRBJ2-2|TRBV10-2|NA|NA
CASSESENTGELVF
TGCGCCAGCAGTGAGTCCGAAAACACCGGGGAGCTGGTTTTT
>TRBJ2-1|TRBV11-2|TRBD2|NA
CASSSPPAGVDEQFF
TGTGCCAGCAGCTCCCCTCCCGCGGGAGTAGATGAGCAGTTCTTC
>TRBJ2-5|TRBV29-1|TRBD1|many
CSVVADRVNIETQYF
TGCAGCGTTGTCGCCGACAGGGTTAACATAGAGACCCAGTACTTC
>TRBJ2-1|TRBV30|NA|NA
CACSEAGVAFF
TGTGCCTGCAGTGAGGCCGGGGTTGCTTTCTTC
>TRBJ1-5|TRBV7-9|NA|many
CASTPTGGGNQPQHF
TGTGCCAGCACCCCGACAGGAGGCGGCAATCAGCCCCAGCATTTT
>TRBJ2-1|TRBV10-3|TRBD1|many
CAISEAGTGIREQFF
TGTGCCATCAGTGAGGCCGGGACAGGAATACGTGAGCAGTTCTTC
>TRBJ2-7|TRBV7-9|TRBD2|NA
CASSWTSGRFYEQYF
TGTGCCAGCAGCTGGACTAGCGGGAGGTTCTACGAGCAGTACTTC
>TRBJ2-7|TRBV19|TRBD1|many
CASSGTGGHEQYF
TGTGCCAGTTCCGGGACAGGGGGCCACGAGCAGTACTTC
>TRBJ2-7|TRBV7-6|TRBD1|many
CASSQLPQGAGEQYF
TGTGCCAGCTCTCAATTGCCCCAGGGGGCGGGCGAGCAGTACTTC
>TRBJ1-1|TRBV6-5|TRBD1|NA
CASRGDRVSLNTEAFF
TGTGCCAGCAGAGGGGACAGGGTCTCTTTGAACACTGAAGCTTTCTTT